The T cell receptor beta chain described here comes from a study of early T cells in non-severe SARS-CoV-2 infection. About the study: Sequenced material consisted of bulk RNA (from unsorted whole blood), and chains were unpaired.

Findings and caveats of the study: Matches to VDJdb favored anti-spike CD8 responses and missed private and CD4 specificities.

Attached unique molecular identifiers marked individual cDNA molecules. Each CDR3 protein is one row after TCRdb ran MiXCR on the 5' RACE reads. The sample shows 24,000 or so distinct CDR3 sequences, around 4% of them seen only once. Germline loops: CDR1 DFQATT, CDR2 SNEGSKA (reference sequence). V was clipped by 6 bases and J by 1 base; unmatched bases: 16. CDR3 length: 17 amino acids. There are many counts of this clonotype. Its antigen remains unidentified. Sequencing was done on a sample of whole blood. The chain has TRBV20-1 and TRBJ2-7, with 9 bases aligning to TRBD1. This receptor was identified in an adult who was a healthcare worker with PCR-confirmed SARS-CoV-2 infection or an uninfected control (not recorded which). CDR3 in amino acids: CSADPIYRQGGSYEQYF. For the CDR3, the DNA is TGCAGTGCCGACCCCATCTATAGACAGGGGGGTTCCTACGAGCAGTACTTC.